The TCR beta chain under discussion was sequenced for a study of neurological immune-mediated disorders. This clonotype showed up many times. Antigen unknown. One junction end disagrees with the germline gene, perhaps due to a read error. In germline, CDR1 is SGHDT, CDR2 YYEEEE. The CDR3 runs to 12 residues. The cDNA was synthesized by means of template-switch 5'RACE, which was carried out with 10-nucleotide random UMIs. TCRdb analysed the 5' RACE reads with MiXCR anew, one entry per CDR3 protein. The profile covers fewer than 90,000 distinct CDR3 sequences, with 5.2% appearing a single time and around 6.8% taken by the ten largest. Overall study findings and caveats: Private repertoires in all groups were suggested, as expanded clones shared no CDR3 amino acid sequences across subjects. The repertoires of 18 of 34 multiple sclerosis patients were placed by phylogenetic grouping in a single related-CDR3 cluster, which may be a signature. TCR clonal expansion peaked in HTLV-1-associated myelopathy patients and was lowest in multiple sclerosis patients.

Sequenced material: PBMCs. The genes are TRBV5-6 and TRBJ1-1; D not certain. The receptor's source is a man aged 18 to 29 with multiple sclerosis. The CDR3, as DNA: TGTGCCAGCAGCTTGTTAGACTCTGAGGCTTTCTTT. Encoded protein: CASSLLDSEAFF.